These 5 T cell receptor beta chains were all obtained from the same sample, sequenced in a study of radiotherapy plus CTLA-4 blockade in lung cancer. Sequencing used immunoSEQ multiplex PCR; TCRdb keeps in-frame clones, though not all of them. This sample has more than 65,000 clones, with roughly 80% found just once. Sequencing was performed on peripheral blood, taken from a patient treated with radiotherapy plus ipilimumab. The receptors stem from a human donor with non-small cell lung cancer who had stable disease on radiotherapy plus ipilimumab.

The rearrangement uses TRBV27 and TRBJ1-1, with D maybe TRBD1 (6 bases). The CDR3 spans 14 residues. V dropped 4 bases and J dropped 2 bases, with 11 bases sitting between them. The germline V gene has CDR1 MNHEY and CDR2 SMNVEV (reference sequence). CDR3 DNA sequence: TGTGCCAGCAGTTCGGCAGGGGTTAACACTGAAGCTTTCTTT. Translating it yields CASSSAGVNTEAFF.

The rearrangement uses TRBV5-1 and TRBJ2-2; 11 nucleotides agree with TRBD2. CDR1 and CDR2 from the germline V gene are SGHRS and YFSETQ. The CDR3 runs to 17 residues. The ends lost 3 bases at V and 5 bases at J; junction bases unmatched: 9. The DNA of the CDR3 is TGCGCCAGCAGCTCGACCCTAGCGGGAGGCCTGACCGGGGAGCTGTTTTTT. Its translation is CASSSTLAGGLTGELFF. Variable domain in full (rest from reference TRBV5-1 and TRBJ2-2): KAGVTQTPRYLIKTRGQQVTLSCSPISGHRSVSWYQQTPGQGLQFLFEYFSETQRNKGNFPGRFSGRQFSNSRSEMNVSTLELGDSALYLCASSSTLAGGLTGELFFGEGSRLTVL.

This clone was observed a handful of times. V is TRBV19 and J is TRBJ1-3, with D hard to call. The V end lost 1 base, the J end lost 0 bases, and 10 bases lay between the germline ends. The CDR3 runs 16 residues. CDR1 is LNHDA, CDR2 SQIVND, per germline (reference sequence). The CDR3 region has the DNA TGTGCCAGTAGTATAGGCCCAGGCATCTCTGGAAACACCATATATTTT. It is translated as CASSIGPGISGNTIYF.

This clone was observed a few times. The CDR3 region is CASSRDRAFYEQYF. The DNA of the CDR3 is TGTGCCAGCAGCCGGGACAGGGCCTTCTACGAGCAGTACTTC. The rearrangement joins TRBV6-5 to TRBJ2-7; 9 positions agree with TRBD1. Germline values: CDR1 MNHEY, CDR2 SVGAGI. This CDR3 comprises 14 residues. Losses at the gene ends were 6 bases for V and 3 bases for J; bases not matched to a gene: 6.

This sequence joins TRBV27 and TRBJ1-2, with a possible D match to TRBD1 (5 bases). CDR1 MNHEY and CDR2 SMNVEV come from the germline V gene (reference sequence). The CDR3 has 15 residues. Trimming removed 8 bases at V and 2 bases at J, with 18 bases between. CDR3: CASFPRQGPNYGYTF. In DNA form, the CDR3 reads TGTGCCAGCTTCCCGAGGCAGGGCCCCAACTATGGCTACACCTTC.